In its sample, the clone carrying this TCR beta chain was seen once. These data belong to a study of shared clonotypes between healthy human individuals. Produced via immunoSEQ multiplex PCR; TCRdb's table is partial and in-frame only. Among roughly 2.4 million clones listed, approximately 94% were seen once. Trimming shortened V by 5 bases and J by 4 bases, and 10 bases separated the two germline ends. Germline CDR1 reads MNHNS; CDR2 reads SASEGT. CDR3 length: 13 residues. This clonotype was obtained from a man between 18 and 29 years old in good health. The material sequenced was naive CD4+ T cells sorted from blood. Regarding subset: CD45RA+ positively selected. The chain joins TRBV6-1 to TRBJ2-3; D is tentatively TRBD1 or TRBD2 (5 bases each). The CDR3 sequence: CASSFRGADTQYF. CDR3 sequence (DNA): TGTGCCAGCAGTTTCCGGGGCGCAGATACGCAGTATTTT.